The 11 T cell receptor beta chains reported below all come from one sample, sequenced in a study of HIV-infected patients and healthy controls (dated by TCRdb to the mid-2010s). Whole blood was used without fractionating the cells, so the repertoire represented all peripheral T cells without sorting. Preparation of the library involved 5' RACE. The sequencing machine was an Illumina MiSeq. Using SuperScript III with primers targeting the alpha and beta constant regions, approximately 500 ng of RNA was reverse transcribed. Alpha and beta chain libraries were generated separately via chain-specific third strand synthesis with multiplexing indices. TCRdb trimmed the raw reads at Q25, called clones with MiXCR and kept productive beta chains. Rows with a matching CDR3 protein are joined into one entry that keeps the most common DNA and genes. In this sample the table shows 15,000 to 20,000 distinct CDR3 sequences, around 8.2% of which occur a single time. 6% to 7% of the sample lies in the top ten.

The sample taken for sequencing was blood. These receptors were collected from an adult in good health.

This clonotype is labeled medium-sized. The chain is built from TRBV29-1 and TRBJ2-3; 11 nucleotides match TRBD2. V lost 5 bases and J lost 2; bases outside the gene matches: 6. The CDR3 consists of 15 residues. Germline lookup yields CDR1 SQVTM and CDR2 ANQGSEA. CDR3 sequence reads: CSVYTLAGVTDTQYF. In DNA form, the CDR3 reads TGCAGCGTTTATACACTAGCGGGAGTCACAGATACGCAGTATTTT.

This clonotype was detected many times. The rearrangement joins TRBV6-2 or TRBV6-3 to TRBJ1-2; D gene ambiguous. The V end was cut by 5 bases, the J end by 2 bases, with 15 bases between. The CDR3 totals 15 residues. In germline, CDR1 is MNHEY, CDR2 SVGEGT. The CDR3 is CASSPDGVGNYGYTF. The CDR3 DNA follows: TGTGCCAGCAGTCCCGATGGTGTAGGGAACTATGGCTACACCTTC.

This clonotype was observed at least ten times. The V call is TRBV6-1, the J call TRBJ2-3; TRBD2 agrees at 10 bases. Looked up from germline, CDR1 is MNHNS and CDR2 is SASEGT. The CDR3 is made up of 16 amino acids. V trimming: 2 bases; J trimming: 3 bases; junction bases outside the gene matches: 5. CDR3 residues: CASSEKAGGRTDTQYF. CDR3 coding DNA: TGTGCCAGCAGTGAAAAAGCGGGAGGGCGGACAGATACGCAGTATTTT.

The sample holds many counts of this clonotype. The chain links TRBV7-6 to TRBJ2-5; no reliable D call. Germline loops: CDR1 SGHVS, CDR2 FNYEAQ. The V gene lost 3 bases and the J gene lost 2 bases, with 13 bases spanning the gap. The CDR3 extends over 15 amino acids. The CDR3 is CASSFPEGYQETQYF. Here the CDR3 DNA reads TGTGCCAGCAGCTTCCCGGAAGGGTATCAAGAGACCCAGTACTTC.

By share of the sample, this clonotype is medium-sized. The rearrangement uses TRBV27 and TRBJ2-5, with 7 positions matching TRBD2. After removal of 8 bases from V and 4 bases from J, the junction contained 7 bases not matched to a gene. This CDR3 contains 13 residues. Germline V CDR1 and CDR2: MNHEY, SMNVEV (reference sequence). DNA of the CDR3: TGTGCCAGCCGTAGACTAGCAGGAGAGACCCAGTACTTC. This sequence encodes CASRRLAGETQYF.

There are many counts of this clonotype. The chain joins TRBV20-1 to TRBJ2-4; 7 nucleotides line up with TRBD2. V trimming: 7 bases; J trimming: 12 bases; junction bases outside the gene matches: 9. The V gene's germline CDR1 is DFQATT and CDR2 SNEGSKA (reference sequence). CDR3 length: 11 residues. The CDR3 here is CSGPSGINQYF. The CDR3 nucleotides are TGCAGTGGCCCCAGCGGGATAAATCAGTACTTC.

In its sample, this clonotype was seen many times. This chain joins TRBV28 and TRBJ2-2; 8 bases fit TRBD1. CDR3 length equals 15 residues. J lost 5 bases, V lost 5 bases, and 7 bases had no gene match. Germline loops: CDR1 MDHEN, CDR2 SYDVKM. CDR3 in DNA: TGTGCCAGCAGTAATCCAGGGGGCTTTACCGGGGAGCTGTTTTTT. Translated, it gives CASSNPGGFTGELFF.

The chain has TRBV5-4 and TRBJ2-2; TRBD2 aligns across 10 bases. The germline CDR1 and CDR2 sequences are SGHNT and YYREEE (reference sequence). V lost 2 bases to trimming and J lost 6 bases; unmatched junction nucleotides: 4. The CDR3 is 15 residues long. This CDR3 is CASSLMSGRAGELFF. CDR3 DNA sequence: TGTGCCAGCAGCTTAATGAGCGGGAGGGCCGGGGAGCTGTTTTTT.

By share of the sample, this clonotype is medium-sized (0.01 to 0.1%). The V and J genes are TRBV20-1 and TRBJ2-1; 11 bases are a match to TRBD2. J was trimmed by 8 bases and V by 2 bases; bases with no gene match: 8. Germline assignment: CDR1 DFQATT and CDR2 SNEGSKA (reference sequence). The CDR3 has 15 residues. CDR3 sequence reads: CSARSSSGRPDEQFF. CDR3 in DNA: TGCAGTGCTAGATCATCTAGCGGGAGGCCGGATGAGCAGTTCTTC.

There are many counts of this clonotype. The CDR3 coding sequence is TGTGCCAGCCGCTTGAACACTGAAGCTTTCTTT. It specifies CASRLNTEAFF. The chain uses TRBV12-3 or TRBV12-4 and TRBJ1-1; no reliable D call. V dropped 8 bases and J dropped 0 bases, with 4 bases sitting between them. This CDR3 is built from 11 residues.

There are a few counts of this clonotype. The J gene is TRBJ2-2, the V gene TRBV29-1; the match to TRBD1 covers 10 bases. CDR3 size: 17 residues. Per the germline V gene, CDR1 is SQVTM and CDR2 is ANQGSEA. After removal of 4 bases from V and 0 bases from J, the junction contained 8 bases not matched to a gene. As DNA, the CDR3 is TGCAGCGTTGTGCTGTTGGACAGGGGGACGAACACCGGGGAGCTGTTTTTT. Translation: CSVVLLDRGTNTGELFF.